This T cell receptor (beta chain) was recorded in a study of blood T cell repertoires in COVID-19. Study-wide context: PBMCs, B-cell-depleted T cells, or T cells provided the cDNA or gDNA that made up the material.

The authors' processing: Nucleated cell counts were estimated from reference gene primer amplification. TCRdb's copy holds only in-frame clones and misses some; the assay was immunoSEQ multiplex PCR. From that table come the V and J calls and clone size; the DNA was used to work out D and trimming. The data hold approximately 100,000 clones, with roughly four fifths observed a single time. The CDR3 length is 15 residues. Germline CDR1 reads LNHDA; CDR2 reads SQIVND (reference sequence). Trimming stripped 6 bases from V and 0 bases from J, with 12 bases between. The sequence was obtained from a man between 60 and 75 years old with acute or convalescent COVID-19. V is TRBV19 and J is TRBJ2-1, with D possibly TRBD2 on 6 matching bases. The sequenced sample was peripheral blood. CDR3 coding DNA: TGTGCCAGTAGGACCGGAGGGAGCTCCTACAATGAGCAGTTCTTC. It translates to CASRTGGSSYNEQFF.